This TCR beta chain stems from a study of blood T cell repertoires in COVID-19 (dated by TCRdb to about 2020). About the full investigation: Samples covering the acute and convalescent phases of COVID-19 were provided by collaborators in the United States, Italy and Spain. The material from the prospective study consisted of cDNA or gDNA derived from T cells, B-cell-depleted T cells, or PBMCs. Deeply sampled blood TCRbeta repertoires from subjects exposed to, actively infected with, or recovered from COVID-19 were included in the dataset. A freely available public database, intended as a resource for researchers studying the immune response to SARS-CoV-2, is where the repertoires were released. The samples were drawn from two sources: the first 160 participants of the ongoing ImmuneRACE study, and 1,000 to 1,500 subjects contributed by 6 global collaborators. The sample metadata nearly always contained a de-identified subject ID, COVID-19 status, age in years and sex. Where HLA class I and class II types were available, the types were taken from metadata supplied by the sample provider, not from assay-based typing. What the research found in general, with its limitations: The quantity of clinical and demographic metadata differed by source and by participant and was supplied without curation.

Collaborating institutions collected whole blood in K2EDTA tubes following their own protocols. For TCRbeta analysis, collaborators shipped samples as frozen whole blood, isolated PBMCs, or DNA extracted from either of those sample types. This clone was seen a single time. Which antigen it targets is not known. Nothing much larger sits one base from this clone, and base qualities are not available. TCRbeta CDR3 regions were amplified from genomic DNA by means of the immunoSEQ Assay, a bias-controlled multiplex PCR. Per the authors' processing: The number of nucleated cells in each sample was estimated by amplification of reference gene primers within the assay. To quantify the absolute abundance of each unique TCRbeta CDR3 rearrangement, sequence reads were collapsed and filtered. For each sample, productive Simpson clonality was calculated by taking the square root of Simpson's diversity index across productive rearrangements. TCRdb took over this immuneACCESS table, retaining in-frame rearrangements with V and J assigned. Such tables are incomplete; in checked studies, under half of the missing clones stem from an unresolved V gene, and the remainder is unexplained. D and trimming were read from the DNA, whereas the V and J calls and clone size are those reported in that table. In all, the sample holds approximately 41,000 clones, and around 82% of those were seen once. The ten largest clones take up 30% to 45% of the sample.

From the cysteine through the phenylalanine, the CDR3 covers 16 amino acids. Only the CDR3 portion is preserved as DNA: 48 bases, with reading frame beginning at the first base. CDR1 and CDR2 were assigned from the germline V gene (reference sequence) as MNHNY and SVGAGI. Ends trimmed: V by 8 bases, J by 3 bases; bases unmatched to a gene: 15. The chain is assembled from TRBV6-6 and TRBJ1-2, and TRBD1 aligns with 7 junction nucleotides. The sample consisted of peripheral blood. The sequence was obtained from a man aged 35 to 55 with active or convalescent COVID-19. The base sequence is TGTGCCAGCGACCCTCGTAAGGGACAGTCATACTATGGCTACACCTTC. This gives the protein CASDPRKGQSYYGYTF.